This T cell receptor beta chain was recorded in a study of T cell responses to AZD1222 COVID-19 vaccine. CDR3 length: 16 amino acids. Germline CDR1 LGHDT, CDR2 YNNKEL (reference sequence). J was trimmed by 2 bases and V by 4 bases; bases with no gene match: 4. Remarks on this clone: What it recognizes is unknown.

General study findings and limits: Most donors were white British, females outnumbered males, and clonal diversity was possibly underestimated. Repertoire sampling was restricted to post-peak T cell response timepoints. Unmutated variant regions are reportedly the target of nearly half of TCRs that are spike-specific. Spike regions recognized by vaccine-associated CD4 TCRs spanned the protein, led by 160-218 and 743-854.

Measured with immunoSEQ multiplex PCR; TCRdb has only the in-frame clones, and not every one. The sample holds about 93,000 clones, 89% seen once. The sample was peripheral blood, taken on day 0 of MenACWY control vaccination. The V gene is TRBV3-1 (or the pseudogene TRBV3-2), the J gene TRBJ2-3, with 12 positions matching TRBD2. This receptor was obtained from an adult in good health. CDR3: CASSRGLAGFTDTQYF. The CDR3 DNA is TGTGCCAGCAGCCGTGGACTAGCGGGGTTCACAGATACGCAGTATTTT.